The 21 T cell receptor beta chains in this list originate from one sample, sequenced in a study of radiation and T cells in renal cell carcinoma. As to time point: blood 4 weeks post-SBRT, at nephrectomy. Treatment: 15 Gy SBRT to primary tumor, nephrectomy 4 weeks later. Here immunoSEQ multiplex PCR was the method, and the copy in TCRdb shows in-frame clones only, minus some. The sample has approximately 40,000 clones; 82% are singletons. Sequences were derived from blood, sampled from a patient whose treatment included radiotherapy and nephrectomy. These receptors came from a woman in her 70s with renal cell carcinoma.

The V gene is TRBV6-1, the J gene TRBJ1-4; D is ambiguous. The germline V gene has CDR1 MNHNS and CDR2 SASEGT. This CDR3 is 15 amino acids long. Trimming took off 7 bases at V and 5 bases at J, with 17 bases between the two ends. The DNA of the CDR3 is TGTGCCAGCACCGGGTCGGGGTCCTTCAATGAAAAACTGTTTTTT. The encoded protein is CASTGSGSFNEKLFF.

The chain employs TRBV5-1 and TRBJ2-7; D unclear. CDR3 length equals 14 residues. Germline CDR1 reads SGHRS; CDR2 reads YFSETQ. V lost 0 bases and J 1 base, leaving 8 bases between the germline ends. The DNA of the CDR3 is TGCGCCAGCAGCTTGGCGGCAAATTCCTACGAGCAGTACTTC. Translation gives CASSLAANSYEQYF.

This rearrangement joins TRBV9 to TRBJ1-3; unclear D gene. Germline CDR1 is SGDLS and CDR2 is YYNGEE. The CDR3 has 13 residues. Trimming shortened V by 3 bases and J by 4 bases, and 8 bases separated the two germline ends. In nucleotides, the CDR3 is TGTGCCAGCAGCGCCCCGGGGGGAAACACCATATATTTT. Translated, it gives CASSAPGGNTIYF.

The table lists this clone with a few counts. CDR3 coding DNA: TGTGCCTGGAGTTCTGCGCAAGCTACGCAGTATTTT. It encodes CAWSSAQATQYF. This rearrangement joins TRBV30 to TRBJ2-3, with D unresolved. V was clipped by 2 bases and J by 8 bases, with 11 bases between them. This CDR3 is 12 amino acids long. Germline CDR1 GTSNPN, CDR2 SVGIG (reference sequence). Looking up the rest from reference TRBV30 and TRBJ2-3 gives the full variable domain: SQTIHQWPATLVQPVGSPLSLECTVEGTSNPNLYWYRQAAGRGLQLLFYSVGIGQISSEVPQNLSASRPQDRQFILSSKKLLLSDSGFYLCAWSSAQATQYFGPGTRLTVL.

This clone appeared a single time. This sequence joins TRBV19 and TRBJ2-1; 7 nucleotides align to TRBD1. Germline CDR1 is LNHDA and CDR2 is SQIVND (reference sequence). The CDR3 totals 14 residues. V lost 7 bases to trimming and J lost 6 bases; unmatched junction nucleotides: 9. This CDR3 reads CASKTGLAFNEQFF. The DNA for the CDR3 is TGTGCCAGTAAGACAGGGCTTGCATTCAATGAGCAGTTCTTC.

There are a few counts of this clone. This sequence joins TRBV27 and TRBJ1-1; TRBD1 matches at 7 bases. This CDR3 contains 14 residues. The trim removed 5 bases at V and 3 bases at J, leaving 6 bases unmatched. Germline lookup yields CDR1 MNHEY and CDR2 SMNVEV (reference sequence). The DNA for the CDR3 is TGTGCCAGCAGTCCCCCAGGGGGGTACACTGAAGCTTTCTTT. This translates into CASSPPGGYTEAFF.

The chain links TRBV11-2 to TRBJ1-2; D is possibly TRBD1 (6 bases). V was pared by 2 bases and J by 2 bases, with 15 bases between. Germline V lookup: CDR1 SGHAT, CDR2 FQNNGV. The CDR3 spans 16 residues. CDR3 region: CASSLMRRGVNYGYTF. The CDR3 nucleotides are TGTGCCAGCAGCTTAATGAGGAGGGGGGTAAACTATGGCTACACCTTC.

The chain employs TRBV5-6 and TRBJ1-5, with unresolved D. This CDR3 region has 14 residues. With 4 bases removed from V and 4 bases from J, the gap between germline ends came to 12 bases. The germline V gene has CDR1 SGHDT and CDR2 YYEEEE. For the CDR3, the DNA is TGTGCCAGCAGCCATTGGGGAGGAAATCAGCCCCAGCATTTT. This encodes CASSHWGGNQPQHF.

This clone was picked up a small number of times. The V call is TRBV29-1, the J call TRBJ2-3, with 7 positions matching TRBD2. CDR3 size: 14 residues. Germline V gives CDR1 SQVTM, CDR2 ANQGSEA. V lost 5 bases to trimming and J lost 4 bases; unmatched junction nucleotides: 9. The CDR3 sequence: CSVFAGVSADTQYF. CDR3 coding DNA: TGCAGCGTTTTTGCGGGAGTTAGCGCAGATACGCAGTATTTT.

This clone was seen only once. The chain employs TRBV5-1 and TRBJ2-5; 9 nucleotides line up with TRBD1. This CDR3 has 14 amino acids. The V gene end was trimmed by 4 bases and the J gene end by 5 bases; junction bases not matched to a gene: 6. Germline CDR1 reads SGHRS; CDR2 reads YFSETQ. CDR3 nucleotides: TGCGCCAGCAGCCTGGACAGGGGATGGGAGACCCAGTACTTC. It specifies CASSLDRGWETQYF.

The CDR3 coding sequence is TGTGCCAGCAGCGCCGGACAGAGCTCCTACGAGCAGTACTTC. Protein sequence: CASSAGQSSYEQYF. The gene calls are TRBV11-2 and TRBJ2-7, with a tentative D call TRBD1 (6 bases). The CDR3 covers 14 residues. V was pared by 5 bases and J by 0 bases, with 11 bases between. Looked up from germline, CDR1 is SGHAT and CDR2 is FQNNGV.

The chain recombines TRBV10-3 with TRBJ1-1; D remains ambiguous. The V gene's germline CDR1 is ENHRY and CDR2 SYGVKD. The CDR3 totals 11 residues. V gave up 2 bases and J gave up 6 bases, with 4 bases separating them. Here the CDR3 reads CAISEMAEAFF. CDR3 DNA sequence: TGTGCCATCAGTGAGATGGCTGAAGCTTTCTTT.

This clone appeared once. The chain links TRBV7-3 to TRBJ2-1, with 13 bases identical to TRBD2. CDR3 length: 16 residues. The V gene's germline CDR1 is SGHTA and CDR2 FQGTGA. The junction had 8 bases not matched to a gene; V was cut back by 5 bases and J by 7 bases. CDR3 nucleotides: TGTGCCAGCAGCCCCGGACTAGCGGGAGAGAATAATGAGCAGTTCTTC. Residues: CASSPGLAGENNEQFF.

The CDR3: CASREGLTGGSEKLFF. The DNA for the CDR3 is TGTGCCAGCAGGGAGGGGCTGACAGGGGGCAGTGAAAAACTGTTTTTT. The chain links TRBV2 to TRBJ1-4; 10 bases line up with TRBD1. The CDR3 sequence is 16 residues long. CDR1 is SNHLY and CDR2 is FYNNEI in the germline V gene. V shed 6 bases, J shed 7 bases, and the junction held 11 bases outside the gene matches.

V usage is TRBV19 and J usage is TRBJ2-5; 9 bases map to TRBD1. Trimming took 1 base from V and 4 from J; bases not matched to a gene: 4. There are 15 residues in the CDR3. CDR1 and CDR2 from the germline V gene are LNHDA and SQIVND (reference sequence). CDR3 bases: TGTGCCAGTAGTATAGGGGACAGGGTGCCAGAGACCCAGTACTTC. Amino acids: CASSIGDRVPETQYF.

CDR3 in amino acids: CASSFTGGYGYTF. The CDR3 coding sequence is TGTGCCAGCAGCTTTACAGGGGGTTATGGCTACACCTTC. The genes are TRBV7-9 and TRBJ1-2; 8 bases agree with TRBD1. CDR1 and CDR2 (germline): SEHNR, FQNEAQ (reference sequence). CDR3 length: 13 amino acids. V lost 3 bases and J lost 5; bases outside the gene matches: 2. The full variable domain, with the rest looked up from reference TRBV7-9 and TRBJ1-2, is DTGVSQNPRHKITKRGQNVTFRCDPISEHNRLYWYRQTLGQGPEFLTYFQNEAQLEKSRLLSDRFSAERPKGSFSTLEIQRTEQGDSAMYLCASSFTGGYGYTFGSGTRLTVV.

V usage is TRBV7-9 and J usage is TRBJ1-1; 7 bases fit TRBD1. V shed 5 bases and J 7 bases; nucleotides not matched to a gene: 4. Germline values: CDR1 SEHNR, CDR2 FQNEAQ (reference sequence). The CDR3 is 12 amino acids. The CDR3 sequence is CASSNRDSEAFF. In DNA form, the CDR3 reads TGTGCCAGCAGCAATAGGGACAGTGAAGCTTTCTTT.

V and J are TRBV7-9 and TRBJ1-2; no clear D. This CDR3 has 16 amino acids. V lost 0 bases and J lost 3, with 14 bases in between. Per germline, CDR1 SEHNR and CDR2 FQNEAQ (reference sequence). The CDR3 coding sequence is TGTGCCAGCAGCTTAGCCGCGGCAGCCACCGACTATGGCTACACCTTC. Protein sequence: CASSLAAAATDYGYTF.

This chain connects TRBV6-5 to TRBJ2-2; D is undetermined. From germline, CDR1 is MNHEY and CDR2 SVGAGI. There are 16 residues in the CDR3. Trimming took off 4 bases at V and 0 bases at J, with 12 bases between the two ends. In DNA form, the CDR3 reads TGTGCCAGCAGTTTATCAGAGAAAGCGAACACCGGGGAGCTGTTTTTT. It is translated as CASSLSEKANTGELFF.

The rearrangement joins TRBV19 to TRBJ2-3; 8 bases align to TRBD2. Germline CDR1 LNHDA, CDR2 SQIVND (reference sequence). V shed 6 bases, J shed 3 bases, and the junction held 8 bases outside the gene matches. The CDR3 has 15 amino acids. In DNA form, the CDR3 reads TGTGCCAGTAGAACTAGCGGATCGAGAACAGATACGCAGTATTTT. This translates into CASRTSGSRTDTQYF.

This chain uses TRBV25-1 with TRBJ1-2; 7 nucleotides line up with TRBD1. In germline, CDR1 is MGHDK, CDR2 SYGVNS. Trimming removed 5 bases from V and 5 bases from J; junction bases left unmatched: 14. This CDR3 has 16 amino acids. The CDR3 DNA reads as TGTGCCAGCAGTCCTGGTTCAGGGACAGTACCTTATGGCTACACCTTC. It codes for CASSPGSGTVPYGYTF.